These 28 T cell receptor beta chains were all obtained from the same sample, sequenced in a study of blood T cell repertoires in COVID-19. This table comes from immunoSEQ multiplex PCR, and its TCRdb copy is limited to in-frame clones, with some not included. The data show roughly 430,000 clones, nearly 90% seen once. Sample: PBMCs or T cells enriched from blood (not recorded which). Receptors originate from a woman between 40 and 50 years old with acute COVID-19.

This clone has a single count. This chain joins TRBV25-1 and TRBJ2-7, with TRBD1 matching over 9 bases. The CDR3 is 14 residues long. Germline V gives CDR1 MGHDK, CDR2 SYGVNS. Trimming removed 4 bases from V and 5 bases from J; junction bases left unmatched: 6. CDR3 coding DNA: TGTGCCAGCAGTGGGCGGACAGGGGTCCACGAGCAGTACTTC. It specifies CASSGRTGVHEQYF.

This chain joins TRBV2 and TRBJ1-2; 9 bases line up with TRBD1. The CDR3 runs to 14 residues. V lost 5 bases and J lost 2; bases outside the gene matches: 3. The germline CDR1 and CDR2 sequences are SNHLY and FYNNEI. The DNA for the CDR3 is TGTGCCAGCAGTCCCGGGACAGGGAACTATGGCTACACCTTC. This encodes CASSPGTGNYGYTF.

V is TRBV5-1 and J is TRBJ1-1; maybe TRBD1 (5 bases). Trimming took 0 bases from V and 7 from J, leaving 16 bases between them. The CDR3 has 15 residues. CDR1 SGHRS and CDR2 YFSETQ come from the germline V gene. The CDR3 region has the DNA TGCGCCAGCAGCTTGGTAGGGGCAGGGCTTGATGAAGCTTTCTTT. Its translation: CASSLVGAGLDEAFF.

This chain links TRBV5-1 with TRBJ1-1; D is perhaps TRBD1 (6 bases). CDR3 size: 14 residues. The V gene lost 4 bases and the J gene lost 3 bases, with 13 bases spanning the gap. From germline, CDR1 is SGHRS and CDR2 YFSETQ. The chain's CDR3 is CASSMDRSYTEAFF. In DNA form, the CDR3 reads TGCGCCAGCAGCATGGACAGATCCTACACTGAAGCTTTCTTT.

The chain links TRBV4-1 to TRBJ1-6; TRBD1 matches 8 bases. The germline V gene encodes CDR1 MGHRA and CDR2 YSYEKL. The CDR3 is 15 residues long. V shed 0 bases and J 7 bases; nucleotides not matched to a gene: 2. The CDR3 coding sequence is TGCGCCAGCAGCCAAGAGAACAGGGGGAATTCACCCCTCCACTTT. Residues: CASSQENRGNSPLHF.

The V and J genes are TRBV2 and TRBJ2-1; possible D gene TRBD1, 6 bases. CDR1 and CDR2 from the germline V gene are SNHLY and FYNNEI. The ends were cut back, 7 bases at V and 3 bases at J, with 22 bases in the middle. The CDR3 sequence is 17 residues long. As DNA, the CDR3 is TGTGCCAGCACCCAAGCTCAAACAGGGCCCATCTACAATGAGCAGTTCTTC. Translation gives CASTQAQTGPIYNEQFF.

The V gene is TRBV5-1, the J gene TRBJ2-1; 12 nucleotides align to TRBD2. J was trimmed by 5 bases and V by 4 bases; bases with no gene match: 4. The V gene's germline CDR1 is SGHRS and CDR2 YFSETQ. CDR3 length: 15 amino acids. CDR3 region: CASSQGLAGNNEQFF. The CDR3 DNA is TGCGCCAGCAGCCAAGGACTAGCGGGAAACAATGAGCAGTTCTTC.

The genes are TRBV7-8 and TRBJ1-5; tentative D call: TRBD1 (5 bases). The CDR3 loop spans 13 amino acids. Per the germline V gene, CDR1 is SGHVS and CDR2 is FQNEAQ. V shed 3 bases and J shed 4 bases, with 7 bases lying between them. In DNA, the CDR3 is TGTGCCAGCAGCTTGGACAATAATCAGCCCCAGCATTTT. Amino acids: CASSLDNNQPQHF.

The V call is TRBV27, the J call TRBJ2-7, with 7 bases matching TRBD1. Trimming at V came to 5 bases and at J to 4 bases, leaving 14 bases not matched to a gene. Germline CDR1 is MNHEY and CDR2 is SMNVEV (reference sequence). This CDR3 is 16 amino acids long. CDR3 in amino acids: CASSESRGQLLYEQYF. The CDR3 nucleotides read TGTGCCAGCAGTGAGTCGAGGGGACAGCTTCTTTACGAGCAGTACTTC.

This clone was observed a few times. The J gene is TRBJ1-1, the V gene TRBV7-9; D may be TRBD1 (6 bases). V gave up 2 bases and J gave up 5 bases, with 12 bases separating them. Germline assignment: CDR1 SEHNR and CDR2 FQNEAQ (reference sequence). This CDR3 spans 14 amino acids. The DNA for the CDR3 is TGTGCCAGCAGCTTATGGGGGCAGGGGACTGAAGCTTTCTTT. This translates into CASSLWGQGTEAFF.

The J gene is TRBJ1-2, the V gene TRBV30; the match to TRBD1 covers 7 bases. CDR3 length: 17 residues. The V and J ends lost 0 bases and 1 base, in that order; junction bases with no gene match: 11. Looked up from germline, CDR1 is GTSNPN and CDR2 is SVGIG (reference sequence). CDR3 nucleotides: TGTGCCTGGAGTGTACAGGGGATCCGAGGATTTAACTATGGCTACACCTTC. Protein sequence: CAWSVQGIRGFNYGYTF.

This clone was seen only once. This chain joins TRBV21-1 and TRBJ1-5; TRBD1, the table's D call, was not compared with the DNA. TRBV21-1 is a listed pseudogene. CDR3 length equals 17 residues. CDR3 amino acids: CASSKGPRDRGRQPQHF. CDR3 sequence (DNA): TGTGCCAGCAGCAAAGGTCCACGGGACAGGGGTAGGCAGCCCCAGCATTTT.

This clone was seen once. V gene TRBV2 combines with J gene TRBJ1-2; 7 positions agree with TRBD1. The CDR3 sequence is 13 residues long. Germline V lookup: CDR1 SNHLY, CDR2 FYNNEI. The V gene end was trimmed by 6 bases and the J gene end by 2 bases; junction bases not matched to a gene: 3. CDR3 protein: CASRVGQNYGYTF. The CDR3 coding sequence is TGTGCCAGCAGGGTGGGACAGAACTATGGCTACACCTTC. Filled out from reference TRBV2 and TRBJ1-2, the complete variable domain reads EPEVTQTPSHQVTQMGQEVILRCVPISNHLYFYWYRQILGQKVEFLVSFYNNEISEKSEIFDDQFSVERPDGSNFTLKIRSTKLEDSAMYFCASRVGQNYGYTFGSGTRLTVV.

The V and J genes are TRBV11-2 and TRBJ2-7, with 7 bases fitting TRBD1. Per the germline V gene, CDR1 is SGHAT and CDR2 is FQNNGV. The junction had 11 bases not matched to a gene; V was cut back by 4 bases and J by 8 bases. The CDR3 totals 14 residues. The CDR3 DNA reads as TGTGCCAGCAGCTACCGGGACAGCAAATACAAGCAGTACTTC. It codes for CASSYRDSKYKQYF.

This chain uses TRBV5-6 with TRBJ2-5; TRBD1 is a possible D gene (6 bases). Per the germline V gene, CDR1 is SGHDT and CDR2 is YYEEEE. V shed 6 bases and J shed 2 bases, with 11 bases lying between them. The CDR3 runs to 13 residues. The CDR3 loop is CASKDRPQETQYF. Here the CDR3 DNA reads TGTGCCAGCAAAGACAGGCCTCAAGAGACCCAGTACTTC.

This clone was observed once. V and J are TRBV9 and TRBJ2-1; 10 bases map to TRBD2. CDR1 is SGDLS and CDR2 is YYNGEE in the germline V gene. The CDR3 runs 15 residues. Trimming took 4 bases from V and 5 from J; bases not matched to a gene: 6. The DNA for the CDR3 is TGTGCCAGCAGCCCAACCGGGACTAGCGACAATGAGCAGTTCTTC. Translated: CASSPTGTSDNEQFF.

V is TRBV12-3 or TRBV12-4 and J is TRBJ2-2; D might be TRBD2 (5 bases). V was trimmed by 5 bases and J by 1 base, leaving 5 bases between them. This CDR3 comprises 13 residues. CDR3 nucleotide sequence: TGTGCCAGCAGTCGGGGGAACACCGGGGAGCTGTTTTTT. Translation: CASSRGNTGELFF.

The chain employs TRBV6-5 and TRBJ2-4; 8 bases line up with TRBD1. The CDR3 loop spans 16 amino acids. Germline assignment: CDR1 MNHEY and CDR2 SVGAGI. Unmatched junction bases numbered 8, after V lost 4 bases and J lost 3 bases. CDR3 sequence: CASSSSGTGLKNIQYF. The CDR3 DNA reads TGTGCCAGCAGTTCTTCCGGGACAGGACTCAAAAACATTCAGTACTTC.

The CDR3 DNA reads as TGCGCCAGCAGCCCGGGACAGGGGCGCTCTACCTTC. As protein: CASSPGQGRSTF. V usage is TRBV5-1 and J usage is TRBJ1-2, with 10 bases lining up with TRBD1. The J segment lost 14 bases and the V segment lost 4 bases, leaving 8 bases of the junction unmatched. This CDR3 is built from 12 residues. Looked up from germline, CDR1 is SGHRS and CDR2 is YFSETQ.

CDR3 sequence (DNA): TGTGCCTGGAGCCCCCTAGCGGGGGAGACCCAGTACTTC. Translating it yields CAWSPLAGETQYF. This chain connects TRBV30 to TRBJ2-5; 9 bases are shared with TRBD2. Germline V CDR1 and CDR2: GTSNPN, SVGIG (reference sequence). This CDR3 region has 13 residues. The V segment lost 3 bases and the J segment 5 bases; nucleotides outside the gene matches: 4.

The chain employs TRBV10-3 and TRBJ2-5; the match to TRBD2 covers 10 bases. This CDR3 spans 15 amino acids. CDR1 ENHRY and CDR2 SYGVKD come from the germline V gene. Germline trimming cut 7 bases from V and 5 bases from J; bases unmatched to any gene: 10. The CDR3 loop reads CAIIGASGGEETQYF. The CDR3 DNA reads TGTGCCATCATAGGGGCTAGCGGGGGAGAGGAGACCCAGTACTTC.

The chain employs TRBV19 and TRBJ1-2, with D hard to call. V lost 5 bases to trimming and J lost 8 bases, with 24 bases between them. CDR3 size: 16 residues. CDR1 LNHDA and CDR2 SQIVND come from the germline V gene (reference sequence). The CDR3 is CASSQTSGPLSGGYTF. CDR3 bases: TGTGCCAGTAGTCAAACGAGCGGACCCCTCTCAGGAGGCTACACCTTC.

The genes are TRBV5-1 and TRBJ2-7; 7 bases map to TRBD2. Germline V CDR1 and CDR2: SGHRS, YFSETQ. Losses at the gene ends were 0 bases for V and 4 bases for J; bases not matched to a gene: 4. The CDR3 loop spans 14 amino acids. The CDR3: CASSLDGAGYEQYF. The CDR3 coding sequence is TGCGCCAGCAGCTTGGATGGAGCGGGATACGAGCAGTACTTC.

The chain has TRBV30 and TRBJ2-1, with 10 positions matching TRBD1. This CDR3 region has 13 residues. Looked up from germline, CDR1 is GTSNPN and CDR2 is SVGIG (reference sequence). The trim removed 2 bases at V and 10 bases at J, leaving 5 bases unmatched. CDR3 region: CAWSRQGAREQFF. CDR3 DNA sequence: TGTGCCTGGAGTCGACAGGGGGCTCGAGAGCAGTTCTTC.

In DNA, the CDR3 is TGCGCCAGCAGCCCGACTTCCGGGACAGGGAGTGGCAACTATGGCTACACCTTC. It is translated as CASSPTSGTGSGNYGYTF. J is TRBJ1-2 and V is TRBV4-1; 9 nucleotides align to TRBD1. The V gene's germline CDR1 is MGHRA and CDR2 YSYEKL. Unmatched junction bases numbered 14, after V lost 4 bases and J lost 2 bases. The CDR3 consists of 18 residues.

The CDR3 bases are TGTGCCAGTAGTAGTATTAAGTCTGGAGGTCGGGAAAAACTGTTTTTT. Its protein product is CASSSIKSGGREKLFF. V gene TRBV19 combines with J gene TRBJ1-4; D is uncertain. V shed 4 bases and J shed 8 bases, with 20 bases lying between them. Germline V CDR1 and CDR2: LNHDA, SQIVND (reference sequence). The CDR3 length is 16 residues.

The CDR3 protein is CASSQPGQGNTEAFF. The CDR3 DNA sequence: TGCGCCAGCAGCCAACCGGGACAGGGGAACACTGAAGCTTTCTTT. The rearrangement uses TRBV4-1 and TRBJ1-1, with 9 bases matching TRBD1. Trimming at V came to 2 bases and at J to 1 base, leaving 2 bases not matched to a gene. In germline, CDR1 is MGHRA, CDR2 YSYEKL. The CDR3 has 15 amino acids.

The chain employs TRBV9 and TRBJ1-2; D not resolved. V lost 0 bases and J 8 bases, leaving 8 bases between the germline ends. The V gene's germline CDR1 is SGDLS and CDR2 YYNGEE. The CDR3 has 12 residues. CDR3 DNA: TGTGCCAGCAGCGTAGGGGTGCGGGGCTACACCTTC. Translating gives CASSVGVRGYTF.